This TCR beta chain was documented in a study of PD-1 blockade in classical Hodgkin lymphoma. Points from the study as a whole: Still unresolved is the cause of the repertoire differences, which may be disease activity or prior therapy.

Produced via immunoSEQ multiplex PCR; TCRdb's table is partial and in-frame only. The top ten clones hold 9.5% to 12% of a sample with about 90,000 clones, approximately 89% of them seen once. This clone was observed once. Its antigen is unknown. CDR3 length: 15 amino acids. Germline V gene sequence: CDR1 SEHNR, CDR2 FQNEAQ (reference sequence). Unmatched junction bases numbered 9, after V lost 5 bases and J lost 4 bases. No patient escaped relapse after autologous stem cell transplantation, and brentuximab vedotin exposure varied. The origin of this receptor is a human donor with classical Hodgkin lymphoma. The specimen was peripheral blood mononuclear cells (PBMCs), collected before the second cycle of nivolumab. This rearrangement joins TRBV7-9 to TRBJ2-3, with 7 bases that match TRBD2. This CDR3 reads CASSLGPGRADTQYF. DNA of the CDR3: TGTGCCAGCAGCCTAGGGCCGGGGAGGGCAGATACGCAGTATTTT.